The source of this T cell receptor beta chain is a study of blood T cell repertoires in COVID-19. As processed by the authors: Reference gene primer amplification gave estimated nucleated cell counts. Here immunoSEQ multiplex PCR was the method, and the copy in TCRdb shows in-frame clones only, minus some. V and J calls and clone size are copied from that table; D and trimming were computed from the DNA. The table has roughly 310,000 clones, roughly nine tenths seen once; the top ten hold roughly 2.5%. Participants came from 20 to 25 US areas, aged about 18 to 95 years. Two negative PCRs, clearance, or symptom resolution had been documented for recovered Cohort 3 donors. Losses at the gene ends were 1 base for V and 6 bases for J; bases not matched to a gene: 6. Germline assignment: CDR1 SGHTA and CDR2 FQGNSA. The CDR3 runs to 16 residues.

This chain uses TRBV7-2 with TRBJ1-5; 10 bases are a match to TRBD1. The TCR originated in a man aged 60 to 69 who had recovered from COVID-19. Sequencing used PBMCs or T cells enriched from blood (not recorded which). The CDR3 spells CASSLGGTGVGQPQHF. The CDR3 coding sequence is TGTGCCAGCAGCTTAGGAGGGACAGGGGTCGGTCAGCCCCAGCATTTT.